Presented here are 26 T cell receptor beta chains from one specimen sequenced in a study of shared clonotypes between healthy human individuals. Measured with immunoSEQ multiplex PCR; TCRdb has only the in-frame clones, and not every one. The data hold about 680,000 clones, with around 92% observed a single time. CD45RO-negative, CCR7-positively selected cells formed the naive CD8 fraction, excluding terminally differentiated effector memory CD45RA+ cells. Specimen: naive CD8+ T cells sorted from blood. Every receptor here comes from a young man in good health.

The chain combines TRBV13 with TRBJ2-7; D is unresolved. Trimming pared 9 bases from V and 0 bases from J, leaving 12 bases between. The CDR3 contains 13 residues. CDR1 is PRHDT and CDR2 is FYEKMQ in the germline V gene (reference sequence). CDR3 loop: CASTERSSYEQYF. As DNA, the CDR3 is TGTGCCAGTACGGAAAGGTCCTCCTACGAGCAGTACTTC.

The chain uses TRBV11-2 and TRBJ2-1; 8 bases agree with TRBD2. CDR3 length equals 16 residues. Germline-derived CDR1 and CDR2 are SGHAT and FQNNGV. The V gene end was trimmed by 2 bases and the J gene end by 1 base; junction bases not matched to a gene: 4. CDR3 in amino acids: CASSLRLAGSYNEQFF. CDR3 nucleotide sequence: TGTGCCAGCAGCTTACGGCTAGCGGGTTCCTACAATGAGCAGTTCTTC. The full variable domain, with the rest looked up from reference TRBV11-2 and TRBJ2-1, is EAGVAQSPRYKIIEKRQSVAFWCNPISGHATLYWYQQILGQGPKLLIQFQNNGVVDDSQLPKDRFSAERLKGVDSTLKIQPAKLEDSAVYLCASSLRLAGSYNEQFFGPGTRLTVL.

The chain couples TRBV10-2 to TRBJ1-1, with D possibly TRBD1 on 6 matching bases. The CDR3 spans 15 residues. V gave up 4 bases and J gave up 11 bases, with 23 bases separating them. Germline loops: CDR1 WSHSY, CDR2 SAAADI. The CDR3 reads CASSGKQVGGHMAFF. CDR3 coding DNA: TGCGCCAGCAGTGGGAAACAAGTGGGGGGACATATGGCTTTCTTT.

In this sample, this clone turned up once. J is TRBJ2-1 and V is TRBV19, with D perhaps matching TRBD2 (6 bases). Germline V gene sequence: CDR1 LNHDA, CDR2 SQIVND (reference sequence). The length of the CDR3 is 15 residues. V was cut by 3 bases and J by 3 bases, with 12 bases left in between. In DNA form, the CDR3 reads TGTGCCAGTAGTATGGGGCGGGATTACTACAATGAGCAGTTCTTC. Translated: CASSMGRDYYNEQFF.

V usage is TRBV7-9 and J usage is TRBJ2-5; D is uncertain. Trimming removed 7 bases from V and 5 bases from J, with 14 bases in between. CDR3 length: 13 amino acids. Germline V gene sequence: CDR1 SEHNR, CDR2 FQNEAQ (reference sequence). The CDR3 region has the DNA TGTGCCAGCACGCCGGCGGTGAAGGAGACCCAGTACTTC. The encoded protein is CASTPAVKETQYF.

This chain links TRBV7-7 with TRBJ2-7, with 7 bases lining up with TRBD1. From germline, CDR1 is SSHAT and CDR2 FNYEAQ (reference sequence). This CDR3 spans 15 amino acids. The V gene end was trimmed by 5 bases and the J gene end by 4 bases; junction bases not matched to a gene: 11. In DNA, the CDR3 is TGTGCCAGCAGCGTCAGACAGGGAATCGGTTACGAGCAGTACTTC. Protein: CASSVRQGIGYEQYF. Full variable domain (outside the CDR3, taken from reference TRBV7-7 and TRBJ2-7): GAGVSQSPRYKVTKRGQDVTLRCDPISSHATLYWYQQALGQGPEFLTYFNYEAQPDKSGLPSDRFSAERPEGSISTLTIQRTEQRDSAMYRCASSVRQGIGYEQYFGPGTRLTVT.

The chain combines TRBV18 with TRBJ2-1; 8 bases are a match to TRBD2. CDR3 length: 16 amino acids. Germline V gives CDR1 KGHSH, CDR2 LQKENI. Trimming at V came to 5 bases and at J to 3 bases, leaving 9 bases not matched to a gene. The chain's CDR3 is CASSVTGTRVYNEQFF. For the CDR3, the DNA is TGTGCCAGCTCAGTGACCGGGACTAGAGTCTACAATGAGCAGTTCTTC. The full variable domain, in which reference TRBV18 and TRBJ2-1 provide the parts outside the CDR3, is NAGVMQNPRHLVRRRGQEARLRCSPMKGHSHVYWYRQLPEEGLKFMVYLQKENIIDESGMPKERFSAEFPKEGPSILRIQQVVRGDSAAYFCASSVTGTRVYNEQFFGPGTRLTVL.

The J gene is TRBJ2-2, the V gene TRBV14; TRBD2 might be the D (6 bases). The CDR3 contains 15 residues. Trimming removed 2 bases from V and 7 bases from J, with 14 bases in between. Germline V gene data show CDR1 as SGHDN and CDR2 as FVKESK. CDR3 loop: CASSQLGTALGELFF. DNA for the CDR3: TGTGCCAGCAGCCAACTTGGGACTGCACTCGGGGAGCTGTTTTTT.

The DNA of the CDR3 is TGTGCCAGCAGCTTCCCTGCAGGGGGCACTGAAGCTTTCTTT. This codes for CASSFPAGGTEAFF. The chain recombines TRBV7-9 with TRBJ1-1; 7 nucleotides line up with TRBD1. CDR3 size: 14 residues. After removal of 3 bases from V and 4 bases from J, the junction contained 5 bases not matched to a gene. Germline V gene lookup returns CDR1 SEHNR and CDR2 FQNEAQ (reference sequence).

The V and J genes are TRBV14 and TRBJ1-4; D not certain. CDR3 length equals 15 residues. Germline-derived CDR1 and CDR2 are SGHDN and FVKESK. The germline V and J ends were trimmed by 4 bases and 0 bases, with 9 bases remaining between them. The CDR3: CASSPTVATNEKLFF. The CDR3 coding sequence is TGTGCCAGCAGCCCTACCGTCGCAACTAATGAAAAACTGTTTTTT.

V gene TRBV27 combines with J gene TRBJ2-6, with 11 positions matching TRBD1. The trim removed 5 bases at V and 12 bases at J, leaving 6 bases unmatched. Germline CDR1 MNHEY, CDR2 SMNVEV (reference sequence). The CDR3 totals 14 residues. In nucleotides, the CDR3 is TGTGCCAGCAGTCGGGGACAGGGGGTGGGCGTCCTGACTTTC. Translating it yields CASSRGQGVGVLTF.

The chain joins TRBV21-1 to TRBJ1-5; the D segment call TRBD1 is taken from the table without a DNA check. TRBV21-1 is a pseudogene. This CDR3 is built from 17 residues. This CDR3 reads CASSNMVRQGDDQPQHF. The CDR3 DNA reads TGTGCCAGCAGCAATATGGTACGGCAGGGCGACGATCAGCCCCAGCATTTT.

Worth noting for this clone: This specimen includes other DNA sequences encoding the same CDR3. The CDR3 DNA follows: TGTGCCAGCAGCGCCAACACAGATACGCAGTATTTT. Translation gives CASSANTDTQYF. This chain links TRBV9 with TRBJ2-3; D unclear. V was trimmed by 3 bases and J by 2 bases, leaving 4 bases between them. CDR1 is SGDLS and CDR2 is YYNGEE in the germline V gene. This CDR3 region has 12 residues.

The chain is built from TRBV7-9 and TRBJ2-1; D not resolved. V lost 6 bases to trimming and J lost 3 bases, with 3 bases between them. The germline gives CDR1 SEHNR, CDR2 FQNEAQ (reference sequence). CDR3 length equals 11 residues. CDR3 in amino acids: CASRNYNEQFF. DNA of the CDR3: TGTGCCAGCAGGAACTACAATGAGCAGTTCTTC. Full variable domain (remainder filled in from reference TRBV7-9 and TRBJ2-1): DTGVSQNPRHKITKRGQNVTFRCDPISEHNRLYWYRQTLGQGPEFLTYFQNEAQLEKSRLLSDRFSAERPKGSFSTLEIQRTEQGDSAMYLCASRNYNEQFFGPGTRLTVL.

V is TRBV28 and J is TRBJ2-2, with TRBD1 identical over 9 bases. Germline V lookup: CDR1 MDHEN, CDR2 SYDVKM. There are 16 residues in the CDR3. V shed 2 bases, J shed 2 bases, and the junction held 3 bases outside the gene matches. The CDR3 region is CASSLPGQGNTGELFF. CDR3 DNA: TGTGCCAGCAGTTTACCGGGACAGGGCAACACCGGGGAGCTGTTTTTT.

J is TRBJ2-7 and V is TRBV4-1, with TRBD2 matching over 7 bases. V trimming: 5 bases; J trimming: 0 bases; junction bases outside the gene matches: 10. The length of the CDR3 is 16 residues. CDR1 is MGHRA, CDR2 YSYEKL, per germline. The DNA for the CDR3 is TGCGCCAGCAGCGCCCAGGCGGCGGGGGTCTCCTACGAGCAGTACTTC. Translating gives CASSAQAAGVSYEQYF.

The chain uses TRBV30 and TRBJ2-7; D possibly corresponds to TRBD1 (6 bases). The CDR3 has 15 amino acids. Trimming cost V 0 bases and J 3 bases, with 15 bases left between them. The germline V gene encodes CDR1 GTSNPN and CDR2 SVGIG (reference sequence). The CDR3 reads CAWSVMAGDGYEQYF. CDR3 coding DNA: TGTGCCTGGAGTGTAATGGCAGGGGATGGCTACGAGCAGTACTTC.

CDR3 amino acids: CASKHRQGSSYEQYF. In DNA, the CDR3 is TGCGCCAGCAAACATCGACAGGGGAGCTCCTACGAGCAGTACTTC. The chain is built from TRBV5-1 and TRBJ2-7; 8 bases fit TRBD1. Per the germline V gene, CDR1 is SGHRS and CDR2 is YFSETQ. V trimming: 6 bases; J trimming: 0 bases; junction bases outside the gene matches: 8. The CDR3 is 15 residues long. Supplemented by reference TRBV5-1 and TRBJ2-7, the full variable domain reads KAGVTQTPRYLIKTRGQQVTLSCSPISGHRSVSWYQQTPGQGLQFLFEYFSETQRNKGNFPGRFSGRQFSNSRSEMNVSTLELGDSALYLCASKHRQGSSYEQYFGPGTRLTVT.

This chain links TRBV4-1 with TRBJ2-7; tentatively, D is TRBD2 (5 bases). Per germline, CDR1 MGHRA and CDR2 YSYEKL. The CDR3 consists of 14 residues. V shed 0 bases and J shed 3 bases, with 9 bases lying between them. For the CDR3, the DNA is TGCGCCAGCAGCCAAGAAAGACTAAACTACGAGCAGTACTTC. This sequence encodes CASSQERLNYEQYF.

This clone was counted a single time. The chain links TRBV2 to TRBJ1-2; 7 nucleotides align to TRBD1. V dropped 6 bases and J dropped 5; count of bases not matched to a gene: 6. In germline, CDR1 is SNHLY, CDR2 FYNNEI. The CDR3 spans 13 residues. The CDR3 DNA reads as TGTGCCAGCAGGGGCGGACAGGAGTATGGCTACACCTTC. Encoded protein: CASRGGQEYGYTF. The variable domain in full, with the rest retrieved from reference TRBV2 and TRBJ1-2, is EPEVTQTPSHQVTQMGQEVILRCVPISNHLYFYWYRQILGQKVEFLVSFYNNEISEKSEIFDDQFSVERPDGSNFTLKIRSTKLEDSAMYFCASRGGQEYGYTFGSGTRLTVV.

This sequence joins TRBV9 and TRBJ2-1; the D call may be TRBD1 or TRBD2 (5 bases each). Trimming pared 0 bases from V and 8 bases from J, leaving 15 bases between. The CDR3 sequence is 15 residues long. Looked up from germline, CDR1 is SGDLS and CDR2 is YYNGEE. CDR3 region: CASSVEGVMGDEQFF. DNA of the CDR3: TGTGCCAGCAGCGTAGAAGGGGTCATGGGGGATGAGCAGTTCTTC. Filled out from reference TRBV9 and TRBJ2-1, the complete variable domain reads DSGVTQTPKHLITATGQRVTLRCSPRSGDLSVYWYQQSLDQGLQFLIQYYNGEERAKGNILERFSAQQFPDLHSELNLSSLELGDSALYFCASSVEGVMGDEQFFGPGTRLTVL.

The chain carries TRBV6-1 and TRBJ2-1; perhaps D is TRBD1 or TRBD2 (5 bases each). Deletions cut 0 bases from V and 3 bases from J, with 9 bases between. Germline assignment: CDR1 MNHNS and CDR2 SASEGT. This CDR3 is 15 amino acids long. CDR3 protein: CASSEASGGYNEQFF. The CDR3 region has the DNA TGTGCCAGCAGTGAAGCTAGTGGGGGCTACAATGAGCAGTTCTTC.

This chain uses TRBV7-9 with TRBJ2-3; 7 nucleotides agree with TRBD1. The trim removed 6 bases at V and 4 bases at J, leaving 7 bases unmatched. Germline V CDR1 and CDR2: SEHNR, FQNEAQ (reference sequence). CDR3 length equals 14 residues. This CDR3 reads CASRTGKGADTQYF. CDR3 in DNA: TGTGCCAGCAGGACAGGGAAAGGGGCAGATACGCAGTATTTT.

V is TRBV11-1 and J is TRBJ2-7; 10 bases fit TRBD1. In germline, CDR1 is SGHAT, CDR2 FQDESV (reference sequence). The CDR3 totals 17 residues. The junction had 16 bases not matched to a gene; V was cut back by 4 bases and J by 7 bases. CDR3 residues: CASSSPLGLDRGLEQYF. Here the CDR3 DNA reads TGTGCCAGCAGCTCCCCCCTTGGTTTAGACAGGGGGCTTGAGCAGTACTTC.

This CDR3 reads CASSYYSDRSTEAFF. For the CDR3, the DNA is TGTGCCAGCAGTTATTACTCCGACAGAAGCACTGAAGCTTTCTTT. The J gene is TRBJ1-1, the V gene TRBV14; D perhaps matches TRBD1 (5 bases). Looked up from germline, CDR1 is SGHDN and CDR2 is FVKESK. V was trimmed by 6 bases and J by 4 bases, leaving 18 bases between them. The CDR3 spans 15 residues.

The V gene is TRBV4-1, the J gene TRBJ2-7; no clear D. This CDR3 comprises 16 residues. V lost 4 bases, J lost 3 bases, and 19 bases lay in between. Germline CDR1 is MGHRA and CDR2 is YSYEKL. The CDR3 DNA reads TGCGCCAGCAGCCCAATTTCAGGTCTTTCCCACTACGAGCAGTACTTC. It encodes CASSPISGLSHYEQYF.